Following are 17 T cell receptor beta chains from one sample sequenced in a study of cytomegalovirus exposure and HLA in healthy donors (dated by TCRdb to 2015 to 2018). Libraries were made using the immunoSEQ multiplex PCR assay. A mixture of 60 forward primers for TCR Vbeta segments and 13 reverse primers for TCR Jbeta segments was used in the multiplex PCR. The table was pulled from immuneACCESS by TCRdb, which kept in-frame rearrangements only. Such tables lose some clones; where checked, under half of the loss comes from unresolved V genes, and the rest has no known cause. In all, the sample holds about 180,000 clones, and around four fifths of those were seen once. The top ten clones comprise more than 3% of the sample. The sample consisted of PBMCs. The receptors here all came from an older woman in good health and CMV-seropositive.

This chain's CDR3 is CASSSAGTSGYEQYF. CDR3 bases: TGTGCCAGCAGTTCCGCTGGGACTAGCGGCTACGAGCAGTACTTC. The chain combines TRBV28 with TRBJ2-7; TRBD2 aligns across 11 bases. The CDR3 sequence is 15 residues long. Germline CDR1 MDHEN, CDR2 SYDVKM. The trim removed 4 bases at V and 3 bases at J, leaving 5 bases unmatched.

V and J are TRBV7-8 and TRBJ2-7, with D perhaps TRBD1 (6 bases). Per the germline V gene, CDR1 is SGHVS and CDR2 is FQNEAQ. V lost 6 bases, J lost 0 bases, and 12 bases lay in between. CDR3 length equals 14 residues. The CDR3 coding sequence is TGTGCCAGCAGAGGGACAACTCTCTCCTACGAGCAGTACTTC. This gives the protein CASRGTTLSYEQYF.

V is TRBV6-5 and J is TRBJ2-7; 7 bases map to TRBD2. The V gene's germline CDR1 is MNHEY and CDR2 SVGAGI. With V trimmed by 6 bases and J by 5 bases, 7 bases remained unmatched. The CDR3 runs 13 residues. The CDR3 DNA sequence: TGTGCCAGCAGCCGGACTGGGGGGGACGAGCAGTACTTC. Translated, it gives CASSRTGGDEQYF.

The genes are TRBV6-6 and TRBJ1-1; D is uncertain. The ends were cut back, 0 bases at V and 1 base at J, with 9 bases in the middle. The CDR3 runs to 15 residues. CDR1 and CDR2 from the germline V gene are MNHNY and SVGAGI (reference sequence). In DNA, the CDR3 is TGTGCCAGCAGTTACTCAGAGCAAAAGAACACTGAAGCTTTCTTT. Translated: CASSYSEQKNTEAFF.

The chain couples TRBV18 to TRBJ2-7; the D gene is possibly TRBD1 (5 bases). The CDR3 is made up of 12 amino acids. Germline V gives CDR1 KGHSH, CDR2 LQKENI. The V end lost 3 bases, the J end lost 7 bases, and 10 bases lay between the germline ends. CDR3 nucleotide sequence: TGTGCCAGCTCACCCACAGGTGGAGAGCAGTACTTC. Translation: CASSPTGGEQYF.

The genes are TRBV5-6 and TRBJ1-1; D is possibly TRBD1 (6 bases). The V gene lost 1 base and the J gene lost 1 base, with 11 bases spanning the gap. Germline values: CDR1 SGHDT, CDR2 YYEEEE. This CDR3 region has 15 residues. The CDR3 loop is CASSLPTGPNTEAFF. As DNA, the CDR3 is TGTGCCAGCAGCTTGCCTACAGGGCCGAACACTGAAGCTTTCTTT.

The rearrangement uses TRBV6-1 and TRBJ1-4, with D possibly TRBD1 on 6 matching bases. Per germline, CDR1 MNHNS and CDR2 SASEGT. V was clipped by 1 base and J by 8 bases, with 26 bases between them. The CDR3 loop spans 19 amino acids. The CDR3 loop is CASSEGRRWGLTVEEKLFF. CDR3 DNA: TGTGCCAGCAGTGAAGGCCGAAGGTGGGGGCTCACAGTCGAGGAAAAACTGTTTTTT.

This rearrangement joins TRBV5-1 to TRBJ1-6; 10 nucleotides match TRBD1. The CDR3 covers 15 residues. CDR1 and CDR2 from the germline V gene are SGHRS and YFSETQ. The V and J ends lost 1 base and 16 bases, in that order; junction bases with no gene match: 11. The CDR3, as DNA: TGCGCCAGCAGCTTGTACGGGACAGGGGCCCAGGGGCTCCACTTT. This encodes CASSLYGTGAQGLHF.

This chain joins TRBV27 and TRBJ2-3; TRBD2 might be the D (5 bases). This CDR3 has 16 residues. The V and J ends lost 6 bases and 3 bases respectively, with 19 bases between them. Germline assignment: CDR1 MNHEY and CDR2 SMNVEV (reference sequence). Here the CDR3 reads CASSLEGRFSTDTQYF. DNA for the CDR3: TGTGCCAGCAGCCTCGAGGGTCGGTTCTCAACAGATACGCAGTATTTT.

V gene TRBV18 combines with J gene TRBJ2-3; 7 positions agree with TRBD2. Losses at the gene ends were 6 bases for V and 0 bases for J; bases not matched to a gene: 6. This CDR3 contains 15 residues. CDR1 and CDR2 from the germline V gene are KGHSH and LQKENI. CDR3 sequence: CASSQSGISTDTQYF. The DNA of the CDR3 is TGTGCCAGCTCTCAAAGCGGGATTAGCACAGATACGCAGTATTTT.

V and J are TRBV5-1 and TRBJ2-1; a weak D match, TRBD2 (6 bases). Trimming cost V 0 bases and J 0 bases, with 13 bases left between them. The CDR3 totals 17 residues. Per the germline V gene, CDR1 is SGHRS and CDR2 is YFSETQ. In DNA form, the CDR3 reads TGCGCCAGCAGCTTGGTTCTAGCGCCGAGCTCCTACAATGAGCAGTTCTTC. Protein sequence: CASSLVLAPSSYNEQFF. Complete variable domain (other parts from reference TRBV5-1 and TRBJ2-1): KAGVTQTPRYLIKTRGQQVTLSCSPISGHRSVSWYQQTPGQGLQFLFEYFSETQRNKGNFPGRFSGRQFSNSRSEMNVSTLELGDSALYLCASSLVLAPSSYNEQFFGPGTRLTVL.

V usage is TRBV28 and J usage is TRBJ1-4; TRBD1 might be the D (5 bases). Germline lookup yields CDR1 MDHEN and CDR2 SYDVKM. Trimming took off 4 bases at V and 4 bases at J, with 10 bases between the two ends. CDR3 length: 14 amino acids. CDR3 protein: CASSSGFGNEKLFF. CDR3 DNA: TGTGCCAGCAGTTCAGGGTTTGGTAATGAAAAACTGTTTTTT.

The table lists this clone with a count of one. The germline gene is not matched at one end of the junction; a read error may be the cause. The chain has TRBV11-2 and TRBJ2-7; 8 nucleotides agree with TRBD1. The CDR3 extends over 14 amino acids. Per the germline V gene, CDR1 is SGHAT and CDR2 is FQNNGV. The CDR3 is CASGLGTGPYEQYF. The CDR3, as DNA: TGTGCCAGCGGCTTAGGGACAGGCCCCTACGAGCAGTACTTC. Full variable domain (rest looked up from reference TRBV11-2 and TRBJ2-7): EAGVAQSPRYKIIEKRQSVAFWCNPISGHATLYWYQQILGQGPKLLIQFQNNGVVDDSQLPKDRFSAERLKGVDSTLKIQPAKLEDSAVYLCASGLGTGPYEQYFGPGTRLTVT.

The chain links TRBV2 to TRBJ2-7; 8 bases are a match to TRBD2. This CDR3 is 14 amino acids long. From germline, CDR1 is SNHLY and CDR2 FYNNEI. After removal of 6 bases from V and 0 bases from J, the junction contained 4 bases not matched to a gene. The CDR3: CASRERETSYEQYF. CDR3 DNA: TGTGCCAGCAGGGAGCGGGAGACCTCCTACGAGCAGTACTTC.

The table lists this clone with a count of one. J is TRBJ2-1 and V is TRBV7-9, with D tentatively TRBD1 (6 bases). The CDR3 is 15 residues long. Trimming took 3 bases from V and 7 from J, leaving 16 bases between them. Germline lookup yields CDR1 SEHNR and CDR2 FQNEAQ (reference sequence). CDR3 nucleotides: TGTGCCAGCAGCTTTTTCTTTAAACAGGGAAATGAGCAGTTCTTC. Translation gives CASSFFFKQGNEQFF. The entire variable domain, with the rest obtained from reference TRBV7-9 and TRBJ2-1, is as follows: DTGVSQNPRHKITKRGQNVTFRCDPISEHNRLYWYRQTLGQGPEFLTYFQNEAQLEKSRLLSDRFSAERPKGSFSTLEIQRTEQGDSAMYLCASSFFFKQGNEQFFGPGTRLTVL.

The chain employs TRBV7-6 and TRBJ2-1; D might be TRBD1 (6 bases). CDR3 size: 14 residues. V was shortened by 0 bases and J by 9 bases, with 12 bases between the two germline ends. Germline assignment: CDR1 SGHVS and CDR2 FNYEAQ. CDR3 sequence (DNA): TGTGCCAGCAGCTTAGCCCCCCAGGGGACTGAGCAGTTCTTC. As protein: CASSLAPQGTEQFF.

The genes are TRBV28 and TRBJ1-2, with a possible D match to TRBD1 (6 bases). This CDR3 contains 17 residues. The germline gives CDR1 MDHEN, CDR2 SYDVKM. The germline V and J ends were trimmed by 2 bases and 5 bases, with 21 bases remaining between them. CDR3: CASSLTGAGRGLYGYTF. The DNA of the CDR3 is TGTGCCAGCAGTTTAACCGGGGCGGGCAGGGGACTATATGGCTACACCTTC.